A single sample gave rise to the 6 T cell receptor beta chains below, sequenced in a study of shared clonotypes between healthy human individuals (dated by TCRdb to about 2020). Libraries were constructed by the immunoSEQ multiplex PCR assay. The table was pulled from immuneACCESS by TCRdb, which kept in-frame rearrangements only. Such tables lose some clones; where checked, under half of the loss comes from unresolved V genes, and the rest has no known cause. The sample table holds roughly 500,000 clones, of which 70% to 80% were seen once. Jointly, the top ten make up 12% of the sample. The source material was PBMCs. The receptors derive from a woman between 40 and 50 years old in good health. Some clones in this sample may be carry-over from other donors' samples.

Comment on this clone: The junction shows a germline mismatch at one end, possibly a read error. The chain couples TRBV5-4 to TRBJ2-3; D may be TRBD1 (5 bases). Germline values: CDR1 SGHNT, CDR2 YYREEE (reference sequence). This CDR3 comprises 16 residues. The CDR3 nucleotides are TGTGCCAGCAGTTTGGGGCCGGCGACTAGCACAGATACGCAGTATTTT. Protein: CASSLGPATSTDTQYF.

The V gene is TRBV7-2, the J gene TRBJ1-5; possibly TRBD1 for D (6 bases). Trimming took 0 bases from V and 4 from J, leaving 13 bases between them. The CDR3 sequence is 16 residues long. Germline loops: CDR1 SGHTA, CDR2 FQGNSA. The CDR3 sequence is CASSLAPGARNQPQHF. In nucleotides, the CDR3 is TGTGCCAGCAGCTTAGCGCCGGGGGCTAGGAATCAGCCCCAGCATTTT.

This sequence joins TRBV6-4 and TRBJ1-2; D gene ambiguous. V shed 5 bases and J shed 0 bases, with 13 bases lying between them. Germline V CDR1 and CDR2: MRHNA, SNTAGT. The CDR3 sequence is 15 residues long. The CDR3 DNA is TGTGCCAGCAGTATCTGGCCAGGTCCTAACTATGGCTACACCTTC. Amino acids: CASSIWPGPNYGYTF.

The chain uses TRBV5-6 and TRBJ2-7; TRBD1 is a possible D gene (5 bases). CDR3 length equals 12 residues. V lost 3 bases, J lost 4 bases, and 8 bases lay in between. The germline V gene encodes CDR1 SGHDT and CDR2 YYEEEE. The CDR3 reads CASSSTVYEQYF. Written as DNA, the CDR3 is TGTGCCAGCAGCTCGACAGTTTACGAGCAGTACTTC.

Remarks on this clone: At one boundary the junction diverges from the germline segment, which might be a read error. This sequence joins TRBV27 and TRBJ1-4; D may be TRBD1 (5 bases). CDR3 length: 14 residues. Germline values: CDR1 MNHEY, CDR2 SMNVEV (reference sequence). CDR3 coding DNA: TGTGCCAGCAGTTTATTGGGGGAGGGTGAAAAACTGGTTTTT. Residues: CASSLLGEGEKLVF.

This rearrangement joins TRBV5-4 to TRBJ1-1, with 9 bases aligning to TRBD1. Per the germline V gene, CDR1 is SGHNT and CDR2 is YYREEE (reference sequence). The CDR3 spans 15 residues. J gave up 5 bases and V 4 bases, and 9 bases lay outside the gene matches. CDR3 coding DNA: TGTGCCAGCAGCCCCCCGGGACAGGGTTTTACTGAAGCTTTCTTT. Translated, it gives CASSPPGQGFTEAFF.